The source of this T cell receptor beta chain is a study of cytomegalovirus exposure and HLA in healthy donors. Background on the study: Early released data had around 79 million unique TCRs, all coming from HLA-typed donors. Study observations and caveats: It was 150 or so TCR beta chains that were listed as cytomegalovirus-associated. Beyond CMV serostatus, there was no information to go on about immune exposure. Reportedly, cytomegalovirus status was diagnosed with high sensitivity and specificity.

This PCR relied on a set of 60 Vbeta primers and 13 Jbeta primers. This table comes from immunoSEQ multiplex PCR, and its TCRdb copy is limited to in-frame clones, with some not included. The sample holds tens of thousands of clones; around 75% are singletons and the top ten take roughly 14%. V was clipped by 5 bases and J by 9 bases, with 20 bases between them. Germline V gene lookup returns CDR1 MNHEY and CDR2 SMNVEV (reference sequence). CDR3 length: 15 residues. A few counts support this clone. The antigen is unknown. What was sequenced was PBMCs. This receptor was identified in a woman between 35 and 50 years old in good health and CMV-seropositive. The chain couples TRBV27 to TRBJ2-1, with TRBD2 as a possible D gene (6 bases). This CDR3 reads CASSPGVGRSGEQFF. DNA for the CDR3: TGTGCCAGCAGTCCAGGCGTCGGGAGAAGTGGTGAGCAGTTCTTC.